These T cell receptor beta chains were read from a single sample in a study of Graves' ophthalmopathy and Graves' hyperthyroidism. Via MiXCR, TCRdb re-called the multiplex PCR reads, giving one row per CDR3 protein. The sample records some 390,000 distinct CDR3 sequences, around 19% being singletons. Sequenced material: peripheral blood. The source is a woman aged 18-29 years with Graves' ophthalmopathy. Both conserved end residues are part of each CDR3. The D gene is left open where the match is weak. A row's size may be missing; if present it is once, few, many or a size class.

TRBJ2-7 . TRBV4-1 many CASSLSEGVEQYF TGCGCCAGCAGCCTCTCCGAGGGCGTCGAGCAGTACTTC
TRBJ1-2 . TRBV6-5 many CASSNSGFLGYTF TGTGCCAGCAGTAATTCGGGGTTCCTTGGCTACACCTTC
TRBJ2-7 . TRBV6-1 . CASSATETYEQYF TGTGCCAGCAGTGCAACGGAGACCTACGAGCAGTACTTC
TRBJ2-7 TRBD1 TRBV12-3/TRBV12-4 . CASSPRTGSVYEQYF TGTGCCAGCAGTCCAAGGACAGGGTCGGTCTACGAGCAGTACTTC
TRBJ1-1 . TRBV6-6 many CASRRTNTEAFF TGTGCCAGCAGGAGAACCAACACTGAAGCTTTCTTT
TRBJ1-1 TRBD1 TRBV12-3/TRBV12-4 . CASSPNRGRETEAFF TGTGCCAGCAGTCCGAACAGGGGGCGGGAAACTGAAGCTTTCTTT
TRBJ2-5 TRBD2 TRBV3-1 . CASSQPGLADLYQETQYF TGTGCCAGCAGCCAGCCGGGACTAGCGGACCTGTACCAAGAGACCCAGTACTTC
TRBJ2-1 TRBD2 TRBV6-2/TRBV6-3 . CASSSPYQGLADEQFF TGTGCCAGCAGTTCCCCCTACCAAGGACTAGCCGATGAGCAGTTCTTC
TRBJ2-5 TRBD2 TRBV10-3 few CAISGGLAAASYQETQYF TGTGCCATCAGCGGGGGACTAGCGGCCGCTTCGTACCAAGAGACCCAGTACTTC
TRBJ1-5 TRBD1 TRBV11-2 many CASSSHMTGSNQPQHF TGTGCCAGCAGCTCCCACATGACAGGGAGCAATCAGCCCCAGCATTTT
TRBJ1-1 . TRBV5-5 . CASSFGRGRLNTEAFF TGTGCCAGCAGCTTTGGGAGGGGCCGGCTGAACACTGAAGCTTTCTTT
TRBJ1-1 TRBD1 TRBV7-2 many CASSIRGLSSTEAFF TGTGCCAGCAGTATCAGGGGGCTCTCCTCGACTGAAGCTTTCTTT
TRBJ2-7 . TRBV3-1 many CASSRGGAGASYEQYF TGTGCCAGCAGCAGAGGGGGGGCAGGGGCATCCTACGAGCAGTACTTC
TRBJ1-2 TRBD1 TRBV10-3 many CAISEGQGKFYGYTF TGTGCCATCAGTGAGGGACAGGGAAAGTTCTATGGCTACACCTTC
TRBJ1-6 . TRBV20-1 many CSARALGDNSPLHF TGCAGTGCTAGAGCCCTGGGGGATAATTCACCCCTCCACTTT